This section outlines one T cell receptor (beta chain) sequence together with its context. The antigen is unknown. This sample was taken from a study of T cell responses to AZD1222 COVID-19 vaccine. V was pared by 0 bases and J by 4 bases, with 12 bases between. The CDR3 extends over 15 amino acids. CDR1 KGHSH and CDR2 LQKENI come from the germline V gene. Study results and limitations: Regions 160-218 and 743-854 held dominance among vaccine-associated CD4 TCRs, which spanned spike. Females outnumbered males among donors, who were mostly white British; clonal diversity was possibly underestimated.

Method: immunoSEQ multiplex PCR; TCRdb's copy keeps in-frame clones and lacks some. The table includes 140,000 to 150,000 clones, under 95% detected once. The chain employs TRBV18 and TRBJ1-1; D unresolved. The TCR was taken from an adult in good health. Here the sequenced sample was peripheral blood, taken on day 0 of AZD1222 vaccination. The CDR3 protein is CASSPPSEGGTEAFF. Here the CDR3 DNA reads TGTGCCAGCTCACCACCATCCGAGGGAGGCACTGAAGCTTTCTTT.